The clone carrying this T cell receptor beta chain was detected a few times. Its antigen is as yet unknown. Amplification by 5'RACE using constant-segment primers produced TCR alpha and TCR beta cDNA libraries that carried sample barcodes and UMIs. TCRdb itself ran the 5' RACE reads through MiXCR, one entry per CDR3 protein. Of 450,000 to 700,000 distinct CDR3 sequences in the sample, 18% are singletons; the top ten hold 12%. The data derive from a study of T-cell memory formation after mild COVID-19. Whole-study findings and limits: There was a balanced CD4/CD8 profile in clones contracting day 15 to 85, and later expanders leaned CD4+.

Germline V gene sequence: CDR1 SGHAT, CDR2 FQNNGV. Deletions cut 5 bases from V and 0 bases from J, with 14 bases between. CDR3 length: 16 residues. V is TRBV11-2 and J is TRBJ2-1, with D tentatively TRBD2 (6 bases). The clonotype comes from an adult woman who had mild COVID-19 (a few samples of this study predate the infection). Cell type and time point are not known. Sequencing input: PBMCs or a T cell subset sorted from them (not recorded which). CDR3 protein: CASSQPGESSYNEQFF. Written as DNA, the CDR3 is TGTGCCAGCAGCCAGCCGGGAGAGAGCTCCTACAATGAGCAGTTCTTC.